The 30 T cell receptor beta chains given below trace back to one sample, sequenced in a study of blood T cell repertoires in COVID-19. Sequencing was performed with immunoSEQ multiplex PCR; in TCRdb, only in-frame clones are kept and a portion is missing. The sample shows some 78,000 clones, 86% of them seen only once. The sample taken for sequencing was peripheral blood. The receptors shown here come from a man aged 50-59 years with active or convalescent COVID-19.

This sequence joins TRBV6-2 or TRBV6-3 and TRBJ2-7, with D possibly being TRBD1 (6 bases). The CDR3 extends over 17 amino acids. Trimming shortened V by 6 bases and J by 4 bases, and 25 bases separated the two germline ends. Germline values: CDR1 MNHEY, CDR2 SVGEGT. In DNA form, the CDR3 reads TGTGCCAGCAGCCTCACCCAGGGGCCGGGACAAGAATACGAGCAGTACTTC. It yields the protein CASSLTQGPGQEYEQYF.

The rearrangement links TRBV5-4 to TRBJ2-1; 12 bases align to TRBD2. Germline V gene sequence: CDR1 SGHNT, CDR2 YYREEE (reference sequence). The CDR3 contains 15 residues. V shed 0 bases and J 6 bases; nucleotides not matched to a gene: 1. The CDR3 coding sequence is TGTGCCAGCAGCTTGGGACTAGCGGGAGCCAATGAGCAGTTCTTC. Translation gives CASSLGLAGANEQFF. The variable domain in full, with the rest retrieved from reference TRBV5-4 and TRBJ2-1, is ETGVTQSPTHLIKTRGQQVTLRCSSQSGHNTVSWYQQALGQGPQFIFQYYREEENGRGNFPPRFSGLQFPNYSSELNVNALELDDSALYLCASSLGLAGANEQFFGPGTRLTVL.

The chain uses TRBV5-4 and TRBJ2-2; 13 nucleotides agree with TRBD2. The CDR3 has 17 residues. Unmatched junction bases numbered 7, after V lost 4 bases and J lost 4 bases. Germline V CDR1 and CDR2: SGHNT, YYREEE (reference sequence). The CDR3 sequence: CASSLPTSGRATGELFF. The CDR3 bases are TGTGCCAGCAGCCTCCCAACTAGCGGGAGGGCCACCGGGGAGCTGTTTTTT.

The genes are TRBV4-3 and TRBJ2-7, with D perhaps TRBD2 (6 bases). The CDR3 has 11 amino acids. Trimming stripped 6 bases from V and 4 bases from J, with 7 bases between. Germline V gene data show CDR1 as LGHNA and CDR2 as YSLEER. CDR3 nucleotides: TGCGCCAGCAGTGGAGGGTACGAGCAGTACTTC. Its translation is CASSGGYEQYF.

The chain couples TRBV4-3 to TRBJ2-3; no clear D gene. V lost 0 bases and J lost 0, with 22 bases in between. Germline-derived CDR1 and CDR2 are LGHNA and YSLEER. CDR3 length equals 20 residues. The CDR3 coding sequence is TGCGCCAGCAGCCAAGACCCCGTTTCTGCGGCAAAGCATAGCACAGATACGCAGTATTTT. This translates into CASSQDPVSAAKHSTDTQYF.

The gene calls are TRBV6-5 and TRBJ1-3; TRBD1 agrees at 7 bases. Germline assignment: CDR1 MNHEY and CDR2 SVGAGI. The CDR3 is 15 residues long. Trimming cost V 0 bases and J 4 bases; bases outside gene matches: 3. The CDR3 sequence: CASSYSRDRGNTIYF. In nucleotides, the CDR3 is TGTGCCAGCAGTTACTCGAGGGACAGAGGAAACACCATATATTTT.

This rearrangement joins TRBV6-1 to TRBJ1-1; the D is unclear. CDR1 MNHNS and CDR2 SASEGT come from the germline V gene. The CDR3 totals 14 residues. Trimming left V 3 bases short and J 6 bases short, with 14 bases between. CDR3 DNA: TGTGCCAGCAGTGAGAGGGAGGGTCGTGCTGAAGCTTTCTTT. Amino acids: CASSEREGRAEAFF.

This clone was seen only once. The chain combines TRBV5-1 with TRBJ2-5, with TRBD2 as a possible D gene (6 bases). Trimming took off 6 bases at V and 2 bases at J, with 14 bases between the two ends. Germline loops: CDR1 SGHRS, CDR2 YFSETQ. This CDR3 region has 14 residues. The CDR3 region has the DNA TGCGCCAGCAAGGTGACTAGGAAACAAGAGACCCAGTACTTC. Protein: CASKVTRKQETQYF.

The V call is TRBV2, the J call TRBJ2-7; 9 nucleotides line up with TRBD1. V lost 7 bases, J lost 4 bases, and 5 bases stayed unmatched. Germline CDR1 is SNHLY and CDR2 is FYNNEI. This CDR3 has 13 amino acids. The CDR3 DNA reads as TGTGCCAGCATGGGACAGGGAAAATACGAGCAGTACTTC. Amino acid sequence: CASMGQGKYEQYF.

The chain couples TRBV5-1 to TRBJ1-1; 8 nucleotides line up with TRBD1. V shed 0 bases and J 2 bases; nucleotides not matched to a gene: 6. The CDR3 consists of 16 residues. The germline V gene encodes CDR1 SGHRS and CDR2 YFSETQ. CDR3 DNA: TGCGCCAGCAGCTTGGGAACAGGGGGTGGTAACACTGAAGCTTTCTTT. Protein sequence: CASSLGTGGGNTEAFF.

The chain couples TRBV11-3 to TRBJ1-1, with a weak D call TRBD1 (6 bases). With 5 bases removed from V and 3 bases from J, the gap between germline ends came to 10 bases. Germline V gene data show CDR1 as SGHNT and CDR2 as YENEEA. The CDR3 extends over 13 amino acids. CDR3 sequence (DNA): TGTGCCAGCAGCCAGGACAGAGACACTGAAGCTTTCTTT. Protein sequence: CASSQDRDTEAFF.

This chain joins TRBV6-1 and TRBJ2-3; 8 bases align to TRBD1. Per the germline V gene, CDR1 is MNHNS and CDR2 is SASEGT. J lost 3 bases, V lost 2 bases, and 1 base had no gene match. This CDR3 spans 14 amino acids. The CDR3 is CASSEYRGTDTQYF. CDR3 DNA: TGTGCCAGCAGTGAATACAGGGGGACAGATACGCAGTATTTT.

The chain employs TRBV25-1 and TRBJ1-1; D possibly corresponds to TRBD1 (6 bases). The germline V gene has CDR1 MGHDK and CDR2 SYGVNS. The CDR3 has 16 residues. Trimming pared 6 bases from V and 5 bases from J, leaving 22 bases between. In DNA form, the CDR3 reads TGTGCCAGCAGCCCCTGGGAGGGGGGAGTGGGGACTGAAGCTTTCTTT. Its translation is CASSPWEGGVGTEAFF.

The V and J genes are TRBV5-1 and TRBJ2-5; no firm D call. Trimming pared 4 bases from V and 5 bases from J, leaving 9 bases between. The CDR3 spans 12 residues. The germline gives CDR1 SGHRS, CDR2 YFSETQ. CDR3 sequence reads: CASSSELETQYF. The DNA for the CDR3 is TGCGCCAGCAGCAGTGAGTTGGAGACCCAGTACTTC.

About this clone itself: Other DNA sequences of this sample code for an identical CDR3. This chain connects TRBV6-5 to TRBJ1-6; a possible D gene is TRBD1 (6 bases). V lost 6 bases and J lost 7, with 10 bases in between. Looked up from germline, CDR1 is MNHEY and CDR2 is SVGAGI. The CDR3 covers 13 residues. The CDR3 here is CASRRTENSPLHF. The CDR3 DNA sequence: TGTGCCAGCAGGCGGACAGAAAATTCACCCCTCCACTTT.

This chain joins TRBV19 and TRBJ2-1, with 11 bases fitting TRBD1. CDR3 length equals 15 residues. With V trimmed by 5 bases and J by 3 bases, 3 bases remained unmatched. Germline assignment: CDR1 LNHDA and CDR2 SQIVND (reference sequence). CDR3 DNA sequence: TGTGCCAGTAGTCTGGGGACAGGGGGCTACAATGAGCAGTTCTTC. Translating it yields CASSLGTGGYNEQFF.

The V call is TRBV3-1 (or the pseudogene TRBV3-2), the J call TRBJ2-2; 12 positions match TRBD2. Germline V gene lookup returns CDR1 LGHDT and CDR2 YNNKEL (reference sequence). Losses at the gene ends were 7 bases for V and 1 base for J; bases not matched to a gene: 1. This CDR3 region has 15 residues. The CDR3 sequence is CASKLAGGNTGELFF. The CDR3 DNA follows: TGTGCCAGCAAACTAGCGGGAGGGAACACCGGGGAGCTGTTTTTT.

This clone was recorded once. Within the sample, other DNA sequences also encode this same CDR3. The rearrangement uses TRBV7-8 and TRBJ2-3; tentatively, D is TRBD1 (6 bases). Germline-derived CDR1 and CDR2 are SGHVS and FQNEAQ. CDR3 length: 16 amino acids. The V and J ends lost 1 base and 2 bases respectively, with 13 bases between them. DNA for the CDR3: TGTGCCAGCAGCTTAGTAGCAGGGGCCAACACAGATACGCAGTATTTT. Translated: CASSLVAGANTDTQYF.

The chain joins TRBV4-2 to TRBJ1-5, with D uncertain. CDR1 LGHNA and CDR2 YNFKEQ come from the germline V gene. Trimming took 4 bases from V and 11 from J, leaving 15 bases between them. This CDR3 region has 13 residues. CDR3 amino acids: CASSPLRGSAQHF. In DNA, the CDR3 is TGTGCCAGCAGCCCCCTGAGAGGGTCGGCCCAGCATTTT.

The V and J genes are TRBV5-1 and TRBJ1-6; 9 bases line up with TRBD1. CDR3 length: 16 residues. The germline V gene has CDR1 SGHRS and CDR2 YFSETQ. J lost 9 bases, V lost 4 bases, and 11 bases had no gene match. In DNA form, the CDR3 reads TGCGCCAGCAGCACAGGACCGGGACAGGGAAGTTCACCCCTCCACTTT. This encodes CASSTGPGQGSSPLHF.

CDR3 region: CASSLVGVSGNTIYF. The CDR3 DNA sequence: TGTGCCAGCAGCTTAGTAGGGGTATCCGGAAACACCATATATTTT. V is TRBV11-2 and J is TRBJ1-3; possible D gene TRBD1, 5 bases. CDR1 and CDR2 (germline): SGHAT, FQNNGV. This CDR3 is built from 15 residues. Deletions cut 1 base from V and 4 bases from J, with 11 bases between.

CDR3 amino acids: CASRGDSTEAFF. The CDR3 region has the DNA TGTGCCAGCAGGGGGGACAGCACTGAAGCTTTCTTT. The gene calls are TRBV2 and TRBJ1-1; 7 bases are a match to TRBD1. Germline V gene sequence: CDR1 SNHLY, CDR2 FYNNEI. The junction had 2 bases not matched to a gene; V was cut back by 6 bases and J by 4 bases. CDR3 length: 12 residues.

This rearrangement joins TRBV25-1 to TRBJ1-4; 9 bases match TRBD1. This CDR3 is built from 14 residues. With V trimmed by 8 bases and J by 5 bases, 6 bases remained unmatched. Per germline, CDR1 MGHDK and CDR2 SYGVNS. CDR3 sequence reads: CASQQGAGNEKLFF. The CDR3 bases are TGTGCCAGCCAACAGGGGGCGGGCAATGAAAAACTGTTTTTT.

The chain has TRBV19 and TRBJ2-6; D might be TRBD2 (5 bases). Between the trimmed V and J ends, which lost 3 bases and 4 bases, there was a span of 10 bases. CDR1 is LNHDA and CDR2 is SQIVND in the germline V gene (reference sequence). The CDR3 has 15 residues. The chain's CDR3 is CASSIMGSGANVLTF. The DNA for the CDR3 is TGTGCCAGTAGTATTATGGGGAGCGGGGCCAACGTCCTGACTTTC.

This clone was picked up a small number of times. The V and J genes are TRBV5-5 and TRBJ1-1, with D uncertain. The ends were cut back, 3 bases at V and 1 base at J, with 10 bases in the middle. Germline V CDR1 and CDR2: SGHKS, YYEKEE (reference sequence). The CDR3 sequence is 14 residues long. CDR3 sequence reads: CASSSLRANTEAFF. Here the CDR3 DNA reads TGTGCCAGCAGCTCTCTGAGAGCGAACACTGAAGCTTTCTTT.

This CDR3 is CAIRASDRDNEKLFF. The CDR3 region has the DNA TGTGCCATCAGGGCATCGGACAGGGACAATGAAAAACTGTTTTTT. The V and J genes are TRBV10-3 and TRBJ1-4, with TRBD1 matching over 8 bases. Per germline, CDR1 ENHRY and CDR2 SYGVKD. This CDR3 is 15 amino acids long. V lost 6 bases to trimming and J lost 5 bases; unmatched junction nucleotides: 8.

The chain is built from TRBV28 and TRBJ2-1, with D maybe TRBD2 (7 bases). V lost 7 bases and J 1 base, leaving 14 bases between the germline ends. Germline CDR1 is MDHEN and CDR2 is SYDVKM. CDR3 length: 15 residues. Here the CDR3 DNA reads TGTGCCAGCACCCAAGGGGGGGGATCCTACAATGAGCAGTTCTTC. Its translation is CASTQGGGSYNEQFF.

V gene TRBV27 combines with J gene TRBJ1-1, with 7 nucleotides matching TRBD1. The trim removed 5 bases at V and 1 base at J, leaving 4 bases unmatched. The CDR3 consists of 14 residues. CDR1 is MNHEY, CDR2 SMNVEV, per germline (reference sequence). CDR3 coding DNA: TGTGCCAGCAGTCAGAACAGGGGGAACACTGAAGCTTTCTTT. Its protein is CASSQNRGNTEAFF.

This sequence joins TRBV24-1 and TRBJ2-3, with 8 nucleotides matching TRBD1. With V trimmed by 7 bases and J by 4 bases, 12 bases remained unmatched. The germline V gene encodes CDR1 KGHDR and CDR2 SFDVKD. The CDR3 loop spans 16 amino acids. CDR3 amino acids: CATSLGRQGLSDTQYF. The CDR3 region has the DNA TGTGCCACCAGCCTAGGGAGACAGGGGTTATCAGATACGCAGTATTTT.

The V call is TRBV6-6, the J call TRBJ1-2; the match to TRBD1 covers 11 bases. This CDR3 region has 16 residues. The V gene's germline CDR1 is MNHNY and CDR2 SVGAGI (reference sequence). J was trimmed by 2 bases and V by 8 bases; bases with no gene match: 10. Here the CDR3 DNA reads TGTGCCAGCCAAAAGAGGACAGGGGGCGCGAACTATGGCTACACCTTC. It specifies CASQKRTGGANYGYTF.